These 21 T cell receptor beta chains share one sample of origin, sequenced in a study of cytomegalovirus exposure and HLA in healthy donors. TCRdb's table, derived via immunoSEQ multiplex PCR, lists solely in-frame clones and lacks some. The table has around 140,000 clones, about 95% seen once. The sample consisted of PBMCs. Receptors originate from a man between 18 and 35 years old in good health and CMV-seropositive.

V and J are TRBV4-1 and TRBJ1-5, with TRBD1 as a possible D gene (5 bases). Deletions cut 3 bases from V and 3 bases from J, with 9 bases between. The CDR3 covers 14 residues. Germline CDR1 and CDR2: MGHRA and YSYEKL. The CDR3 DNA reads as TGCGCCAGCAGCCATCCGGGGGTCAATCAGCCCCAGCATTTT. This sequence encodes CASSHPGVNQPQHF.

This chain's CDR3 is CASSRHTGFSGNTIYF. The CDR3 DNA sequence: TGTGCCAGCAGCCGCCATACAGGTTTCTCTGGAAACACCATATATTTT. The chain recombines TRBV7-2 with TRBJ1-3; tentative D call: TRBD1 (5 bases). Trimming pared 5 bases from V and 0 bases from J, leaving 14 bases between. The CDR3 contains 16 residues. Germline-derived CDR1 and CDR2 are SGHTA and FQGNSA.

This chain uses TRBV28 with TRBJ2-7; TRBD1 matches 9 bases. V shed 5 bases, J shed 5 bases, and the junction held 7 bases outside the gene matches. The CDR3 runs 14 residues. Germline assignment: CDR1 MDHEN and CDR2 SYDVKM. DNA of the CDR3: TGTGCCAGCAGTCCGGGGACAGGGAGGAACGAGCAGTACTTC. Protein: CASSPGTGRNEQYF.

The gene calls are TRBV28 and TRBJ2-1, with D possibly matching TRBD1 (5 bases). CDR3 size: 16 residues. Germline V gives CDR1 MDHEN, CDR2 SYDVKM. Trimming pared 2 bases from V and 6 bases from J, leaving 17 bases between. For the CDR3, the DNA is TGTGCCAGCAGTTTAATAGGGGCTGGGGCGAGCAATGAGCAGTTCTTC. This gives the protein CASSLIGAGASNEQFF. Combining the CDR3 with reference TRBV28 and TRBJ2-1 gives the whole variable domain DVKVTQSSRYLVKRTGEKVFLECVQDMDHENMFWYRQDPGLGLRLIYFSYDVKMKEKGDIPEGYSVSREKKERFSLILESASTNQTSMYLCASSLIGAGASNEQFFGPGTRLTVL.

As to this clone: The sample contains more than one DNA sequence encoding this CDR3. The chain combines TRBV7-9 with TRBJ2-1; 10 nucleotides line up with TRBD2. This CDR3 spans 16 amino acids. CDR1 is SEHNR and CDR2 is FQNEAQ in the germline V gene (reference sequence). V was pared by 0 bases and J by 4 bases, with 3 bases of the junction left unmatched. CDR3 bases: TGTGCCAGCAGCTTAGCACTAGCGGGAACGTACAATGAGCAGTTCTTC. Translation gives CASSLALAGTYNEQFF. The full variable domain, rest sourced from reference TRBV7-9 and TRBJ2-1, is DTGVSQNPRHKITKRGQNVTFRCDPISEHNRLYWYRQTLGQGPEFLTYFQNEAQLEKSRLLSDRFSAERPKGSFSTLEIQRTEQGDSAMYLCASSLALAGTYNEQFFGPGTRLTVL.

The CDR3 nucleotides read TGCAGCGTTCTGGAGGCCTACGAGCAGTACTTC. As protein: CSVLEAYEQYF. The V call is TRBV29-1, the J call TRBJ2-7; TRBD2 might be the D (5 bases). Germline V gives CDR1 SQVTM, CDR2 ANQGSEA. CDR3 length: 11 residues. V was cut by 5 bases and J by 2 bases, with 7 bases left in between.

The chain has TRBV2 and TRBJ2-7; 10 bases match TRBD2. This CDR3 is built from 15 residues. V lost 6 bases to trimming and J lost 6 bases; unmatched junction nucleotides: 11. In germline, CDR1 is SNHLY, CDR2 FYNNEI. CDR3 DNA sequence: TGTGCCAGCAGAAGCCGGACTAGCGGATTTTCCGAGCAGTACTTC. Translating it yields CASRSRTSGFSEQYF. Full variable domain (remainder filled in from reference TRBV2 and TRBJ2-7): EPEVTQTPSHQVTQMGQEVILRCVPISNHLYFYWYRQILGQKVEFLVSFYNNEISEKSEIFDDQFSVERPDGSNFTLKIRSTKLEDSAMYFCASRSRTSGFSEQYFGPGTRLTVT.

The chain recombines TRBV27 with TRBJ2-1; 8 nucleotides match TRBD2. V trimming: 6 bases; J trimming: 7 bases; junction bases outside the gene matches: 8. This CDR3 has 14 amino acids. Germline-derived CDR1 and CDR2 are MNHEY and SMNVEV (reference sequence). CDR3 sequence reads: CASSGAGEWNEQFF. The CDR3 DNA reads TGTGCCAGCAGCGGAGCGGGAGAATGGAATGAGCAGTTCTTC.

The rearrangement links TRBV5-1 to TRBJ2-2; TRBD1 matches at 7 bases. Losses at the gene ends were 5 bases for V and 7 bases for J; bases not matched to a gene: 11. The CDR3 spans 15 residues. The V gene's germline CDR1 is SGHRS and CDR2 YFSETQ. DNA of the CDR3: TGCGCCAGCAGAGAGACAGGGCGGTTCCGCGGGGAGCTGTTTTTT. As protein: CASRETGRFRGELFF.

This chain links TRBV28 with TRBJ2-7; TRBD2 matches 7 bases. Germline V gene data show CDR1 as MDHEN and CDR2 as SYDVKM. V was clipped by 10 bases and J by 4 bases; unmatched bases: 10. The CDR3 is 13 amino acids. The CDR3 protein is CATSLGGAYEQYF. The DNA for the CDR3 is TGTGCCACCTCATTGGGAGGGGCTTACGAGCAGTACTTC. Using reference TRBV28 and TRBJ2-7 for the parts outside the CDR3, the full variable domain is DVKVTQSSRYLVKRTGEKVFLECVQDMDHENMFWYRQDPGLGLRLIYFSYDVKMKEKGDIPEGYSVSREKKERFSLILESASTNQTSMYLCATSLGGAYEQYFGPGTRLTVT.

J is TRBJ2-3 and V is TRBV27, with 9 bases aligning to TRBD1. CDR3 length equals 14 residues. Germline lookup yields CDR1 MNHEY and CDR2 SMNVEV (reference sequence). After removal of 3 bases from V and 6 bases from J, the junction contained 4 bases not matched to a gene. The CDR3 nucleotides are TGTGCCAGCAGTTTGACAGGGGGGCGCGATACGCAGTATTTT. As protein: CASSLTGGRDTQYF.

Concerning this clone: Germline is not matched at one junction end, which may reflect a read error. The chain joins TRBV7-7 to TRBJ1-1, with D possibly matching TRBD1 (5 bases). The CDR3 is 13 residues long. Germline loops: CDR1 SSHAT, CDR2 FNYEAQ (reference sequence). CDR3 region: CASSRQMNTEAFF. CDR3 DNA sequence: TGTGCTAGCAGCAGACAGATGAACACTGAAGCTTTCTTT.

This chain uses TRBV5-5 with TRBJ2-1, with D possibly matching TRBD2 (5 bases). CDR1 and CDR2 (germline): SGHKS, YYEKEE (reference sequence). The CDR3 is 15 residues long. V was trimmed by 2 bases and J by 4 bases, leaving 13 bases between them. CDR3 bases: TGTGCCAGCAGCTTCGCGGCTAGCAGATACAATGAGCAGTTCTTC. Amino acids: CASSFAASRYNEQFF.

This clone was recorded a few times. The sample contains more than one DNA sequence encoding this CDR3. This rearrangement joins TRBV7-9 to TRBJ2-1; 11 bases map to TRBD2. CDR3 length: 16 amino acids. The V and J ends lost 0 bases and 3 bases, in that order; junction bases with no gene match: 1. CDR1 is SEHNR, CDR2 FQNEAQ, per germline (reference sequence). The DNA for the CDR3 is TGTGCCAGCAGCTTAGCACTAGCGGGAGTCTACAATGAGCAGTTCTTC. Translation: CASSLALAGVYNEQFF.

This clone was detected only once. The chain combines TRBV9 with TRBJ1-2; the D is unclear. Germline values: CDR1 SGDLS, CDR2 YYNGEE. V lost 0 bases and J lost 3, with 9 bases in between. The CDR3 has 14 residues. The CDR3 DNA is TGTGCCAGCAGCGTAGGAGAATTCGACTATGGCTACACCTTC. It encodes CASSVGEFDYGYTF.

Only one count was recorded for this clone. This rearrangement joins TRBV28 to TRBJ1-1; D is possibly TRBD1 (6 bases). V was cut by 2 bases and J by 5 bases, with 24 bases left in between. The CDR3 spans 18 residues. Germline V gene data show CDR1 as MDHEN and CDR2 as SYDVKM. This chain's CDR3 is CASSLEGGGLGTKTEAFF. In nucleotides, the CDR3 is TGTGCCAGCAGTTTAGAGGGGGGAGGGCTGGGTACTAAGACTGAAGCTTTCTTT.

The chain combines TRBV6-1 with TRBJ2-4; the D gene is possibly TRBD2 (5 bases). Trimming stripped 4 bases from V and 9 bases from J, with 13 bases between. Germline CDR1 is MNHNS and CDR2 is SASEGT. The CDR3 is made up of 13 amino acids. DNA of the CDR3: TGTGCCAGCAGTGTAAGTCTAGCTGTCATTCAGTACTTC. Its translation: CASSVSLAVIQYF.

V gene TRBV27 combines with J gene TRBJ2-7, with D perhaps matching TRBD2 (6 bases). Per the germline V gene, CDR1 is MNHEY and CDR2 is SMNVEV (reference sequence). V shed 1 base and J shed 5 bases, with 12 bases lying between them. CDR3 length: 14 amino acids. The CDR3 DNA reads TGTGCCAGCAGTTTATTTTCGGGGGACCACGAGCAGTACTTC. This gives the protein CASSLFSGDHEQYF.

This sequence joins TRBV10-3 and TRBJ2-7; D gene ambiguous. From germline, CDR1 is ENHRY and CDR2 SYGVKD. The CDR3 covers 13 residues. The ends were cut back, 4 bases at V and 4 bases at J, with 11 bases in the middle. The CDR3 sequence is CAISVRQVYEQYF. DNA for the CDR3: TGTGCCATCAGTGTAAGGCAGGTTTACGAGCAGTACTTC.

In DNA form, the CDR3 reads TGTGCCAGCAGCCAGGCGGCGGGTCTCAGCTCCTACGAGCAGTACTTC. Protein sequence: CASSQAAGLSSYEQYF. J is TRBJ2-7 and V is TRBV4-2, with D maybe TRBD2 (5 bases). Germline V gene data show CDR1 as LGHNA and CDR2 as YNFKEQ. The V gene lost 3 bases and the J gene lost 0 bases, with 15 bases spanning the gap. This CDR3 region has 16 residues.

This sequence joins TRBV5-1 and TRBJ2-7; D is perhaps TRBD2 (5 bases). Germline V CDR1 and CDR2: SGHRS, YFSETQ. The V gene lost 4 bases and the J gene lost 1 base, with 9 bases spanning the gap. There are 13 residues in the CDR3. CDR3 in amino acids: CASSPGLSYEQYF. The CDR3 DNA reads as TGCGCCAGCAGCCCGGGGTTATCCTACGAGCAGTACTTC.